The clone carrying this T cell receptor beta chain appeared a few times. This entry is derived from a study of response to subunit inactivated influenza vaccine. TCRdb passed the RT-PCR reads through MiXCR, listing each CDR3 protein once. The sample holds roughly 780,000 distinct CDR3 sequences, roughly 20% seen once. The V end lost 3 bases, the J end lost 4 bases, and 11 bases lay between the germline ends. This CDR3 contains 14 residues. The chain recombines TRBV12-3 or TRBV12-4 with TRBJ2-3, with D perhaps TRBD2 (5 bases). The receptor was isolated from a man aged 45-65 years who received an inactivated influenza vaccine. The sample consisted of PBMCs from blood, taken around 5 days after vaccination. As DNA, the CDR3 is TGTGCCAGCAGTTTTGGGCCAGCGGCAGATACGCAGTATTTT. Protein product: CASSFGPAADTQYF.